This T cell receptor beta chain originates from a study of blood T cells in healthy people across ages. In regard to this clonotype: What it recognizes is unknown.

Through a sample-barcoded 5' primer and a J-beta primer mix, a second PCR was run for 7 to 11 cycles. TCRdb used MiXCR to reprocess the 5' RACE reads, holding one entry per CDR3 protein. The table shows about 1,400,000 distinct CDR3 sequences, with roughly 59% occurring only once. Donors each provided 8 to 10 milliliters of peripheral blood. Study outcomes and limitations: Unsorted PBMCs prevented conclusive naive versus antigen-experienced comparison. A greater number of naive CD4+ cells and higher diversity distinguished long-lived donors from aged donors.

J was trimmed by 1 base and V by 4 bases; bases with no gene match: 4. From germline, CDR1 is ENHRY and CDR2 SYGVKD. This CDR3 is 16 amino acids long. The chain is built from TRBV10-3 and TRBJ2-1; the match to TRBD1 covers 10 bases. The TCR sequence derives from a young man in good health. The sample was blood. The CDR3 loop reads CAISGTGGGSYNEQFF. Written as DNA, the CDR3 is TGTGCCATCAGTGGGACAGGGGGGGGTTCCTACAATGAGCAGTTCTTC.